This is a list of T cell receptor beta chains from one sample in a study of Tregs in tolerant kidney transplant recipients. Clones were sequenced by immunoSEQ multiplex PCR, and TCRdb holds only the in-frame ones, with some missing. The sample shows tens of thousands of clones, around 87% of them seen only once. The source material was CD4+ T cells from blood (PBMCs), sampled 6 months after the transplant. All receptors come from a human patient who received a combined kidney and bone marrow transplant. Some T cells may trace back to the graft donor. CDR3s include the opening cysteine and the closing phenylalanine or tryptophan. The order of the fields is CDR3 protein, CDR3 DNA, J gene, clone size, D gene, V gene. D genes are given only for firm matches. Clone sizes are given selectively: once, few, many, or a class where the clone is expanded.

CASSLERLGGWSNEKLFF	TGTGCCAGCAGCTTAGAAAGGTTGGGGGGATGGAGTAATGAAAAACTGTTTTTT	TRBJ1-4	.	.	TRBV7-6
CASTGGTGELFF	TGTGCCAGCACGGGGGGCACCGGGGAGCTGTTTTTT	TRBJ2-2	.	TRBD2	TRBV7-6
CASSPLGGNGEKLFF	TGCGCCAGCAGCCCTCTGGGGGGGAATGGGGAAAAACTGTTTTTT	TRBJ1-4	.	.	TRBV5-1
CASSLQGSSETQYF	TGTGCCAGCAGCTTGCAGGGGTCTAGCGAGACCCAGTACTTC	TRBJ2-5	.	.	TRBV7-3
CASSLIGRGQSYNEQFF	TGCGCCAGCAGCTTGATTGGGCGGGGGCAATCCTACAATGAGCAGTTCTTC	TRBJ2-1	.	.	TRBV5-1
CASSLMAGRDYGYTF	TGCGCCAGCAGCTTGATGGCAGGGAGGGACTATGGCTACACCTTC	TRBJ1-2	.	.	TRBV5-1
CATSASSYEQYF	TGTGCCACCAGCGCGAGCTCCTACGAGCAGTACTTC	TRBJ2-7	.	.	TRBV15
CAISELDWSSKLFF	TGTGCCATCAGTGAGTTAGACTGGTCAAGTAAGCTGTTTTTT	TRBJ2-2	.	.	TRBV10-3
CASRYRARSGNTIYF	TGTGCCAGCAGGTACAGGGCGCGCTCTGGAAACACCATATATTTT	TRBJ1-3	.	.	TRBV25-1
CASSYSGDTQYF	TGTGCCAGCAGTTACTCCGGGGACACCCAGTACTTC	TRBJ2-7	.	.	TRBV6-6
CASSPPSASYNEQFF	TGTGCCAGCTCACCACCTAGCGCGAGTTACAATGAGCAGTTCTTC	TRBJ2-1	.	.	TRBV18
CASSLGLNTGELFF	TGTGCCAGCAGCTTAGGGCTGAACACCGGGGAGCTGTTTTTT	TRBJ2-2	.	.	TRBV7-9
CAIRTRLGGYGYTF	TGTGCCATCAGGACAAGGCTGGGTGGATATGGCTACACCTTC	TRBJ1-2	.	.	TRBV10-3
CASSIVRSHSNQPQHF	TGTGCCAGTAGTATAGTTCGCAGTCATAGCAATCAGCCCCAGCATTTT	TRBJ1-5	.	.	TRBV19
CASVDINYEQYF	TGTGCCAGCGTCGACATTAATTACGAGCAGTACTTC	TRBJ2-7	once	.	TRBV28
CASSLGPGSPDTQYF	TGCGCCAGCAGCTTGGGGCCAGGCAGTCCGGATACGCAGTATTTT	TRBJ2-3	.	.	TRBV5-1
CASSKPRDSSGNTIYF	TGTGCCAGCAGCAAACCCCGGGACAGCTCTGGAAACACCATATATTTT	TRBJ1-3	.	.	TRBV21-1
CASSVGVAPNEQFF	TGTGCCAGCAGCGTGGGTGTAGCGCCCAATGAGCAGTTCTTC	TRBJ2-1	.	.	TRBV9